This entry concerns a single TCR beta chain. Antigen specificity is unknown. The source of the sample is a study of cytomegalovirus exposure and HLA in healthy donors. At the level of the study: In an early release, HLA-typed donors contributed some 82 million unique TCR sequences.

Findings and caveats of the study: Later, an analysis found that common viral pathogens appeared to be linked with several of the most significant clusters. Indistinguishability led to the exclusion of some V segments, TRBV6-2 and TRBV6-3 included.

Donors sampled were nominally healthy, though unrecorded immune exposures were likely. Use of 60 Vbeta and 13 Jbeta primers characterized the PCR. TCRdb's table, derived via immunoSEQ multiplex PCR, lists solely in-frame clones and lacks some. The data contain around 200,000 clones, 80% to 85% of them seen just once; the ten biggest clones take up 6.3%. Deletions cut 5 bases from V and 4 bases from J, with 15 bases between. Per the germline V gene, CDR1 is MNHEY and CDR2 is SVGAGI. This CDR3 region has 15 residues. The sequencing input was PBMCs. This sequence originates from a man aged 40-50 years in good health and CMV-seropositive. The rearrangement joins TRBV6-5 to TRBJ1-3, with D possibly being TRBD1 (6 bases). The CDR3 region is CASSTGRNLGNTIYF. DNA for the CDR3: TGTGCCAGCAGTACAGGGCGAAATTTAGGAAACACCATATATTTT.